Below, 11 T cell receptor beta chains from the same sample are listed, as sequenced in a study of blood T cell repertoires in COVID-19. The protocol was immunoSEQ multiplex PCR, while the TCRdb copy is restricted to in-frame clones and leaves out a portion. Found here are approximately 31,000 clones, 89% of them singletons; the top ten hold roughly 28%. The specimen sequenced was peripheral blood. The receptors derive from a man older than 75 with acute or convalescent COVID-19.

The rearrangement uses TRBV4-1 and TRBJ1-2; 10 bases match TRBD1. CDR3 size: 16 residues. V trimming: 5 bases; J trimming: 5 bases; junction bases outside the gene matches: 11. CDR1 is MGHRA, CDR2 YSYEKL, per germline. CDR3 in amino acids: CASSWGADRGPYGYTF. The CDR3 bases are TGCGCCAGCAGCTGGGGCGCCGACAGGGGGCCGTATGGCTACACCTTC.

A remark on this clone: In the same sample, other DNA sequences code for this CDR3. The chain combines TRBV7-8 with TRBJ2-1, with unresolved D. The V end lost 2 bases, the J end lost 0 bases, and 5 bases lay between the germline ends. Germline lookup yields CDR1 SGHVS and CDR2 FQNEAQ. The length of the CDR3 is 14 residues. CDR3 region: CASSLTGSYNEQFF. DNA for the CDR3: TGTGCCAGCAGCTTAACCGGCTCCTACAATGAGCAGTTCTTC.

J is TRBJ2-5 and V is TRBV7-2; D is perhaps TRBD1 (6 bases). The germline CDR1 and CDR2 sequences are SGHTA and FQGNSA. V was cut by 4 bases and J by 2 bases, with 11 bases left in between. CDR3 length: 14 amino acids. CDR3 sequence reads: CASSWGGQQETQYF. CDR3 nucleotides: TGTGCCAGCAGCTGGGGTGGACAGCAAGAGACCCAGTACTTC.

The chain joins TRBV2 to TRBJ2-1; D is possibly TRBD2 (6 bases). This CDR3 contains 15 residues. Looked up from germline, CDR1 is SNHLY and CDR2 is FYNNEI. Trimming took off 3 bases at V and 4 bases at J, with 13 bases between the two ends. For the CDR3, the DNA is TGTGCCAGCAGTGAGGGGGAGGAGGGATACAATGAGCAGTTCTTC. Protein sequence: CASSEGEEGYNEQFF.

This chain links TRBV10-1 with TRBJ2-3; tentatively, D is TRBD2 (5 bases). CDR3 length equals 13 residues. Trimming stripped 6 bases from V and 5 bases from J, with 12 bases between. Germline V gene sequence: CDR1 WNHNN, CDR2 SYGVQD (reference sequence). The CDR3 reads CASREEGKDTQYF. CDR3 coding DNA: TGCGCCAGCAGAGAAGAGGGTAAAGATACGCAGTATTTT.

This chain uses TRBV19 with TRBJ1-5, with a possible D match to TRBD1 (5 bases). The germline V gene encodes CDR1 LNHDA and CDR2 SQIVND (reference sequence). The CDR3 is 16 residues long. The ends were cut back, 5 bases at V and 4 bases at J, with 18 bases in the middle. CDR3 amino acids: CASSAAGGWGNQPQHF. For the CDR3, the DNA is TGTGCCAGTAGTGCAGCCGGGGGTTGGGGTAATCAGCCCCAGCATTTT.

The chain links TRBV28 to TRBJ2-7, with TRBD2 identical over 8 bases. Trimming removed 5 bases from V and 3 bases from J; junction bases left unmatched: 12. Germline CDR1 and CDR2: MDHEN and SYDVKM. CDR3 size: 16 residues. The CDR3 nucleotides are TGTGCCAGCAGTCTCGGACCGGCGGGAGGAAACTACGAGCAGTACTTC. This codes for CASSLGPAGGNYEQYF.

The J gene is TRBJ2-1, the V gene TRBV9, with a tentative D call TRBD1 (7 bases). The CDR3 is made up of 12 amino acids. Germline CDR1 is SGDLS and CDR2 is YYNGEE. The ends were cut back, 4 bases at V and 8 bases at J, with 10 bases in the middle. The CDR3 sequence is CASSPGGYEQFF. The CDR3 nucleotides are TGTGCCAGCAGCCCAGGGGGGTATGAGCAGTTCTTC. The entire variable domain, with the rest obtained from reference TRBV9 and TRBJ2-1, is as follows: DSGVTQTPKHLITATGQRVTLRCSPRSGDLSVYWYQQSLDQGLQFLIQYYNGEERAKGNILERFSAQQFPDLHSELNLSSLELGDSALYFCASSPGGYEQFFGPGTRLTVL.

The chain joins TRBV5-4 to TRBJ2-7; TRBD2 matches 11 bases. The trim removed 10 bases at V and 3 bases at J, leaving 12 bases unmatched. The CDR3 runs to 15 residues. Germline V gives CDR1 SGHNT, CDR2 YYREEE (reference sequence). The CDR3 reads CAVQTGLAGHYEQYF. Written as DNA, the CDR3 is TGTGCCGTACAAACTGGACTAGCGGGCCACTACGAGCAGTACTTC.

In this sample, this clone turned up a few times. The rearrangement uses TRBV5-1 and TRBJ2-2; 10 bases line up with TRBD2. Germline V gene sequence: CDR1 SGHRS, CDR2 YFSETQ. The V segment lost 1 base and the J segment 3 bases; nucleotides outside the gene matches: 0. The CDR3 is made up of 15 amino acids. The CDR3 sequence is CASSLLAGDTGELFF. For the CDR3, the DNA is TGCGCCAGCAGCTTGCTAGCGGGGGACACCGGGGAGCTGTTTTTT.

The chain couples TRBV7-6 to TRBJ2-2; 8 nucleotides line up with TRBD1. The CDR3 totals 17 residues. Trimming removed 5 bases from V and 0 bases from J; junction bases left unmatched: 8. Germline assignment: CDR1 SGHVS and CDR2 FNYEAQ. The CDR3 reads CASSLTGALANTGELFF. In DNA form, the CDR3 reads TGTGCCAGCAGCCTGACAGGGGCACTCGCGAACACCGGGGAGCTGTTTTTT.